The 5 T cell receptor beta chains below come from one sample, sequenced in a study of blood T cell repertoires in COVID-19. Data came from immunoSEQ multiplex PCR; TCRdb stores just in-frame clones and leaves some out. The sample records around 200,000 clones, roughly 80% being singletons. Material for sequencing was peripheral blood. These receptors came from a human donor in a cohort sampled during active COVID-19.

CDR3 DNA: TGTGCCAGCAGTTACCACTCAAGAGGACAGGGCATTGGCTACACCTTC. Translation: CASSYHSRGQGIGYTF. The chain uses TRBV6-5 and TRBJ1-2; 8 bases are shared with TRBD1. The CDR3 spans 16 residues. V trimming: 2 bases; J trimming: 7 bases; junction bases outside the gene matches: 12. Per the germline V gene, CDR1 is MNHEY and CDR2 is SVGAGI.

The CDR3 sequence is CASSSRGASGKETQYF. The CDR3 DNA reads as TGTGCCAGCAGCTCGCGGGGGGCTAGCGGGAAAGAGACCCAGTACTTC. The chain carries TRBV7-7 and TRBJ2-5, with 9 bases lining up with TRBD2. The germline gives CDR1 SSHAT, CDR2 FNYEAQ (reference sequence). CDR3 size: 16 residues. V lost 4 bases and J lost 3; bases outside the gene matches: 9.

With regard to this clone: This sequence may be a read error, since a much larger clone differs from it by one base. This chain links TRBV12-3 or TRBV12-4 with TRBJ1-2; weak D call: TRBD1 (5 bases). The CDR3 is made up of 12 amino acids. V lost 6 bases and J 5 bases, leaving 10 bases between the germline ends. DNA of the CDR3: TGTGCCAGCAGCCCCGGGGGGTATGGCTACACCTTC. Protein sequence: CASSPGGYGYTF.

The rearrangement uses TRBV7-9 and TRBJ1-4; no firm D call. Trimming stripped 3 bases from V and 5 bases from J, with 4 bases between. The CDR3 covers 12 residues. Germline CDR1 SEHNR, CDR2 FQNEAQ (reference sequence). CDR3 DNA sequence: TGTGCCAGCAGCTTCCAAAATGAAAAACTGTTTTTT. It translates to CASSFQNEKLFF.

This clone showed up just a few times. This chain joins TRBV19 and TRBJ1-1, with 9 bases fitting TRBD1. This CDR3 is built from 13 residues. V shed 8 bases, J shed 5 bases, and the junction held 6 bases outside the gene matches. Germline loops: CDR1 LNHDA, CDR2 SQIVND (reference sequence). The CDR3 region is CASSTGGHTEAFF. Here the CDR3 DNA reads TGTGCCAGTTCCACAGGGGGCCATACTGAAGCTTTCTTT.